Below are 28 T cell receptor beta chains sequenced from a single sample in a study of cytomegalovirus exposure and HLA in healthy donors. Both 60 Vbeta primers and 13 Jbeta primers went into the PCR. Sequencing was performed with immunoSEQ multiplex PCR; in TCRdb, only in-frame clones are kept and a portion is missing. This sample carries about 190,000 clones, roughly nine tenths of them seen once, and the ten largest clones take around 1%. Sample: PBMCs. The source is a boy between 2 and 10 years old in good health and CMV-seronegative.

The chain joins TRBV19 to TRBJ2-5; 9 nucleotides line up with TRBD1. The CDR3 covers 14 residues. V gave up 7 bases and J gave up 3 bases; unmatched junction bases: 6. The germline V gene encodes CDR1 LNHDA and CDR2 SQIVND (reference sequence). Here the CDR3 reads CASKPDRGKETQYF. The CDR3 DNA is TGTGCCAGTAAACCGGACAGGGGCAAAGAGACCCAGTACTTC.

The chain uses TRBV28 and TRBJ1-6, with TRBD1 identical over 9 bases. With V trimmed by 6 bases and J by 13 bases, 13 bases remained unmatched. Germline V gene lookup returns CDR1 MDHEN and CDR2 SYDVKM. CDR3 length: 15 amino acids. The CDR3 loop reads CASSPTDRGYLPLHF. The CDR3 DNA reads as TGTGCCAGCAGCCCTACGGACAGGGGCTATTTGCCCCTCCACTTT. Full variable domain (remainder filled in from reference TRBV28 and TRBJ1-6): DVKVTQSSRYLVKRTGEKVFLECVQDMDHENMFWYRQDPGLGLRLIYFSYDVKMKEKGDIPEGYSVSREKKERFSLILESASTNQTSMYLCASSPTDRGYLPLHFGNGTRLTVT.

V gene TRBV11-3 combines with J gene TRBJ1-4; 8 bases are shared with TRBD1. The CDR3 consists of 18 residues. CDR1 SGHNT and CDR2 YENEEA come from the germline V gene. V was clipped by 1 base and J by 0 bases; unmatched bases: 7. The CDR3 sequence: CASSLGQGRPSTNEKLFF. The CDR3 DNA follows: TGTGCCAGCAGCTTAGGACAGGGGCGGCCCTCAACTAATGAAAAACTGTTTTTT.

J is TRBJ2-7 and V is TRBV7-9; 8 bases map to TRBD1. Germline assignment: CDR1 SEHNR and CDR2 FQNEAQ (reference sequence). The V gene end was trimmed by 5 bases and the J gene end by 3 bases; junction bases not matched to a gene: 6. The CDR3 runs 14 residues. CDR3 residues: CASSHPGQGYEQYF. The CDR3 region has the DNA TGTGCCAGCAGCCATCCCGGACAGGGCTACGAGCAGTACTTC.

This chain links TRBV29-1 with TRBJ2-4, with TRBD2 matching 11 bases. CDR1 is SQVTM, CDR2 ANQGSEA, per germline. This CDR3 is 14 amino acids long. V was clipped by 5 bases and J by 4 bases; unmatched bases: 4. The DNA of the CDR3 is TGCAGCGTTATGGGACTAGCGGCAAAAAACATTCAGTACTTC. Amino acid sequence: CSVMGLAAKNIQYF.

The rearrangement uses TRBV6-1 and TRBJ1-2; 9 nucleotides line up with TRBD1. The germline gives CDR1 MNHNS, CDR2 SASEGT. J gave up 0 bases and V 5 bases, and 4 bases lay outside the gene matches. The CDR3 has 15 amino acids. In DNA, the CDR3 is TGTGCCAGCAGTACGGGACAGGGAACTAACTATGGCTACACCTTC. It yields the protein CASSTGQGTNYGYTF.

The V and J genes are TRBV30 and TRBJ1-5, with D hard to call. With 0 bases removed from V and 7 bases from J, the gap between germline ends came to 16 bases. CDR3 length: 15 amino acids. Germline V gives CDR1 GTSNPN, CDR2 SVGIG (reference sequence). As DNA, the CDR3 is TGTGCCTGGAGTGTAAGCGGAAAGCTTTTCCAGCCCCAGCATTTT. It is translated as CAWSVSGKLFQPQHF.

The V call is TRBV30, the J call TRBJ1-2; 11 bases match TRBD1. V lost 5 bases and J lost 1; bases outside the gene matches: 3. Germline V gene data show CDR1 as GTSNPN and CDR2 as SVGIG (reference sequence). This CDR3 region has 14 residues. CDR3: CAWGTGGFNYGYTF. CDR3 coding DNA: TGTGCCTGGGGGACAGGGGGATTTAACTATGGCTACACCTTC.

The V call is TRBV11-2, the J call TRBJ1-5; no definite D call. From germline, CDR1 is SGHAT and CDR2 FQNNGV. The V and J ends lost 5 bases and 3 bases respectively, with 8 bases between them. The CDR3 runs to 13 residues. CDR3 DNA: TGTGCCAGCAGCCCCCATGTCAATCAGCCCCAGCATTTT. The encoded protein is CASSPHVNQPQHF.

The V call is TRBV7-3, the J call TRBJ1-1; maybe TRBD1 (5 bases). V was trimmed by 0 bases and J by 0 bases, leaving 11 bases between them. This CDR3 is built from 16 residues. CDR1 is SGHTA and CDR2 is FQGTGA in the germline V gene. The CDR3 protein is CASSLTPGGMNTEAFF. As DNA, the CDR3 is TGTGCCAGCAGCTTAACCCCGGGGGGGATGAACACTGAAGCTTTCTTT.

The chain has TRBV7-2 and TRBJ2-7; 8 bases align to TRBD1. CDR1 and CDR2 (germline): SGHTA, FQGNSA. The J segment lost 1 base and the V segment lost 3 bases, leaving 5 bases of the junction unmatched. The CDR3 contains 15 residues. The CDR3 bases are TGTGCCAGCAGCTTCGGACAGGGCTTTTCCTACGAGCAGTACTTC. Its translation: CASSFGQGFSYEQYF.

V and J are TRBV9 and TRBJ2-1, with 11 bases fitting TRBD2. This CDR3 contains 17 residues. V gave up 3 bases and J gave up 3 bases; unmatched junction bases: 8. In germline, CDR1 is SGDLS, CDR2 YYNGEE. CDR3 sequence reads: CASSATFSGRVYNEQFF. The CDR3 nucleotides read TGTGCCAGCAGCGCGACTTTTAGCGGGAGGGTCTACAATGAGCAGTTCTTC.

Remarks on this clone: One end of the junction varies from germline; a read error may be responsible. The gene calls are TRBV7-9 and TRBJ1-1; no firm D call. Germline CDR1 reads SEHNR; CDR2 reads FQNEAQ (reference sequence). CDR3 size: 12 residues. The CDR3 DNA is TGTTCCAGCAGCCGAGCCCCCACTGAAGCTTTCTTT. Translation: CSSSRAPTEAFF.

The genes are TRBV28 and TRBJ2-2, with D possibly TRBD1 on 6 matching bases. Germline loops: CDR1 MDHEN, CDR2 SYDVKM. Deletions cut 5 bases from V and 5 bases from J, with 18 bases between. There are 16 residues in the CDR3. CDR3 loop: CASSGSGTTRTGELFF. The CDR3 DNA sequence: TGTGCCAGCAGTGGTTCCGGGACAACGAGAACCGGGGAGCTGTTTTTT.

The chain is built from TRBV28 and TRBJ1-2; weak D call: TRBD1 (6 bases). From germline, CDR1 is MDHEN and CDR2 SYDVKM. This CDR3 has 15 amino acids. The germline V and J ends were trimmed by 3 bases and 5 bases, with 16 bases remaining between them. Here the CDR3 reads CASSLGGGARYGYTF. In DNA form, the CDR3 reads TGTGCCAGCAGTTTGGGAGGGGGGGCTCGTTATGGCTACACCTTC.

This clone was found once. For the CDR3, the DNA is TGTGCCAGCAGTTTAAGCTGGCTAGATCTCACAGATACGCAGTATTTT. Translated, it gives CASSLSWLDLTDTQYF. The chain employs TRBV27 and TRBJ2-3; D is undetermined. Trimming shortened V by 2 bases and J by 2 bases, and 14 bases separated the two germline ends. Per the germline V gene, CDR1 is MNHEY and CDR2 is SMNVEV (reference sequence). This CDR3 is built from 16 residues.

This chain connects TRBV14 to TRBJ1-2; the match to TRBD1 covers 10 bases. Germline CDR1 and CDR2: SGHDN and FVKESK. The V and J ends lost 3 bases and 4 bases, in that order; junction bases with no gene match: 2. The CDR3 is made up of 14 amino acids. Here the CDR3 reads CASSQGQGFYGYTF. The CDR3 DNA is TGTGCCAGCAGCCAGGGACAGGGGTTCTATGGCTACACCTTC.

This chain links TRBV5-1 with TRBJ2-3; a weak D match, TRBD2 (6 bases). Germline V gene data show CDR1 as SGHRS and CDR2 as YFSETQ. Trimming took 4 bases from V and 2 from J, leaving 14 bases between them. There are 15 residues in the CDR3. This CDR3 is CASSLTSRYTDTQYF. The CDR3 DNA follows: TGCGCCAGCAGCCTAACTAGCCGGTACACAGATACGCAGTATTTT. The whole variable domain, remainder taken from reference TRBV5-1 and TRBJ2-3, is KAGVTQTPRYLIKTRGQQVTLSCSPISGHRSVSWYQQTPGQGLQFLFEYFSETQRNKGNFPGRFSGRQFSNSRSEMNVSTLELGDSALYLCASSLTSRYTDTQYFGPGTRLTVL.

The rearrangement links TRBV18 to TRBJ2-3, with TRBD2 as a possible D gene (6 bases). Trimming stripped 4 bases from V and 2 bases from J, with 7 bases between. The CDR3 loop spans 13 amino acids. Looked up from germline, CDR1 is KGHSH and CDR2 is LQKENI. The CDR3 region is CASSREDTDTQYF. CDR3 nucleotide sequence: TGTGCCAGCTCACGGGAGGACACAGATACGCAGTATTTT. Variable domain in full (rest from reference TRBV18 and TRBJ2-3): NAGVMQNPRHLVRRRGQEARLRCSPMKGHSHVYWYRQLPEEGLKFMVYLQKENIIDESGMPKERFSAEFPKEGPSILRIQQVVRGDSAAYFCASSREDTDTQYFGPGTRLTVL.

The chain employs TRBV13 and TRBJ2-1, with 12 nucleotides matching TRBD2. With 5 bases clipped from V and 8 bases from J, the junction kept 13 bases outside the gene matches. The CDR3 sequence is 17 residues long. The germline V gene has CDR1 PRHDT and CDR2 FYEKMQ (reference sequence). The DNA of the CDR3 is TGTGCCAGCAGCCCAAGACTAGCGGGAGTGGGAATAGATGAGCAGTTCTTC. It yields the protein CASSPRLAGVGIDEQFF.

The chain uses TRBV5-1 and TRBJ1-1; TRBD1 matches 7 bases. There are 15 residues in the CDR3. J gave up 1 base and V 2 bases, and 5 bases lay outside the gene matches. Germline CDR1 and CDR2: SGHRS and YFSETQ. Here the CDR3 DNA reads TGCGCCAGCAGCTTTAGTGGGACAGAGAACACTGAAGCTTTCTTT. Its translation is CASSFSGTENTEAFF. Supplemented by reference TRBV5-1 and TRBJ1-1, the full variable domain reads KAGVTQTPRYLIKTRGQQVTLSCSPISGHRSVSWYQQTPGQGLQFLFEYFSETQRNKGNFPGRFSGRQFSNSRSEMNVSTLELGDSALYLCASSFSGTENTEAFFGQGTRLTVV.

This chain links TRBV5-1 with TRBJ2-3; tentative D call: TRBD2 (6 bases). V lost 4 bases to trimming and J lost 6 bases, with 18 bases between them. The CDR3 totals 15 residues. Germline loops: CDR1 SGHRS, CDR2 YFSETQ. CDR3 loop: CASSPQRAGLDTQYF. In DNA, the CDR3 is TGCGCCAGCAGCCCCCAGCGGGCGGGTCTGGATACGCAGTATTTT.

Written as DNA, the CDR3 is TGTGGAAGTAAGGGGGGGGGAGTGGCTGAAGCTTTCTTT. Amino acid sequence: CGSKGGGVAEAFF. The V call is TRBV25-1, the J call TRBJ1-1, with D possibly TRBD1 on 6 matching bases. This CDR3 spans 13 amino acids. The germline V gene encodes CDR1 MGHDK and CDR2 SYGVNS.

The rearrangement uses TRBV10-3 and TRBJ2-7, with TRBD2 identical over 8 bases. The junction had 10 bases not matched to a gene; V was cut back by 4 bases and J by 2 bases. CDR1 ENHRY and CDR2 SYGVKD come from the germline V gene. The CDR3 loop spans 16 amino acids. For the CDR3, the DNA is TGTGCCATCAGTGCGGTGGGCGGGGGGCCCCCCTACGAGCAGTACTTC. It codes for CAISAVGGGPPYEQYF.

The V gene is TRBV30, the J gene TRBJ2-1; 10 positions match TRBD2. CDR3 length: 15 residues. Germline values: CDR1 GTSNPN, CDR2 SVGIG (reference sequence). V was clipped by 7 bases and J by 8 bases; unmatched bases: 14. The DNA of the CDR3 is TGTGCCTTCAGGCCCCTAGCGGGGGAGTGGGATGAGCAGTTCTTC. Encoded protein: CAFRPLAGEWDEQFF.

V is TRBV29-1 and J is TRBJ1-6; no reliable D call. Trimming took 3 bases from V and 10 from J, leaving 13 bases between them. This CDR3 region has 13 residues. Germline V gene lookup returns CDR1 SQVTM and CDR2 ANQGSEA. The CDR3 DNA follows: TGCAGCGTTGATGTTGGGCCGGGATCACCCCTCCACTTT. It codes for CSVDVGPGSPLHF.

This clone appeared a few times. The chain links TRBV10-3 to TRBJ1-3; TRBD1 is a possible D gene (5 bases). CDR1 and CDR2 (germline): ENHRY, SYGVKD. V lost 0 bases to trimming and J lost 3 bases, with 12 bases between them. The CDR3 runs to 16 residues. The chain's CDR3 is CAISESTGYSGNTIYF. Here the CDR3 DNA reads TGTGCCATCAGTGAGTCCACAGGTTACAGTGGAAACACCATATATTTT.

Remarks on this clone: Lacking the conserved final phenylalanine or tryptophan, this CDR3 likely reflects a read error. This chain links TRBV19 with TRBJ2-7, with D perhaps matching TRBD2 (6 bases). The CDR3 runs to 13 residues. Between the trimmed V and J ends, which lost 8 bases and 1 base, there was a span of 12 bases. Per germline, CDR1 LNHDA and CDR2 SQIVND (reference sequence). The CDR3 sequence is CASGGRGSYEQYL. Written as DNA, the CDR3 is TGTGCCAGTGGGGGACGGGGGTCCTACGAGCAGTACCTC.